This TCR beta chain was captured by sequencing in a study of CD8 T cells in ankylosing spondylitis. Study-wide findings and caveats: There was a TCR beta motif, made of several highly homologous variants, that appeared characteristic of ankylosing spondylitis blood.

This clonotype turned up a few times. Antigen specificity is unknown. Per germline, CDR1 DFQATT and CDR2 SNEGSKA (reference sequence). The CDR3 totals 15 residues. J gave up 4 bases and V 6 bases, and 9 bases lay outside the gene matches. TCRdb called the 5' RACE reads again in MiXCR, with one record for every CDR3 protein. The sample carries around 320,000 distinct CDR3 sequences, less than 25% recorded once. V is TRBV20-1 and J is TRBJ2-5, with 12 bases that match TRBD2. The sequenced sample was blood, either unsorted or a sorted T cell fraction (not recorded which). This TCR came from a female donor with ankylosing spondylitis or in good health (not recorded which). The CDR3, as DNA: TGCAGTGCAACAAGGGTACTAGCGGGAGGAGAGACCCAGTACTTC. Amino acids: CSATRVLAGGETQYF.